These 25 T cell receptor beta chains originate from one sample sequenced in a study of tumor and adjacent non-tumor tissue in lung cancer. No cell sorting was done before RNA was extracted from the tissue. TCRbeta libraries were built with three rounds of nested PCR, modified from ARM-PCR. TCRdb re-analysed the multiplex PCR reads in MiXCR, keeping a single row per CDR3 protein. Of around 210,000 distinct CDR3 sequences in the sample, about 76% were seen once. Sequenced: lung tumor tissue. Every receptor here comes from a man aged 55 to 70 with non-small cell lung cancer.

The chain recombines TRBV29-1 with TRBJ2-3; 9 bases match TRBD2. The CDR3 covers 14 residues. V was pared by 4 bases and J by 10 bases, with 12 bases of the junction left unmatched. CDR1 and CDR2 (germline): SQVTM, ANQGSEA. The CDR3 sequence is CSVAPGGRADAQYF. The CDR3 nucleotides are TGCAGCGTTGCCCCCGGCGGGAGGGCCGATGCGCAGTATTTT.

This clonotype occurred many times. The CDR3 DNA reads as TGCAGCGTCCAGCCTGATTACAATGAGCAGTTCTTC. Protein product: CSVQPDYNEQFF. The chain carries TRBV29-1 and TRBJ2-1; D is uncertain. Germline V gives CDR1 SQVTM, CDR2 ANQGSEA. The CDR3 runs to 12 residues. V was cut by 6 bases and J by 4 bases, with 10 bases left in between.

As to this clonotype: This may be a read error, as it is one base from a much larger clone. V and J are TRBV20-1 and TRBJ2-5, with 7 bases lining up with TRBD2. Germline V gene sequence: CDR1 DFQATT, CDR2 SNEGSKA (reference sequence). The V segment lost 2 bases and the J segment 6 bases; nucleotides outside the gene matches: 9. The CDR3 contains 14 residues. DNA of the CDR3: TGCAGTGCTAGACTAGCGGATACAGTGAAGACCCAGTACTTC. This gives the protein CSARLADTVKTQYF.

Regarding this clonotype: Compared with germline, one end of the junction differs, possibly owing to a read error. The V and J genes are TRBV20-1 and TRBJ2-1; D remains ambiguous. Germline V gives CDR1 DFQATT, CDR2 SNEGSKA (reference sequence). This CDR3 has 13 amino acids. The CDR3 reads CSAIDFPYKEQFF. DNA for the CDR3: TGCAGTGCTATCGACTTTCCCTACAAAGAGCAGTTCTTT.

A remark on this clonotype: A much larger clone lies a single base off, so this may be a read error. V usage is TRBV29-1 and J usage is TRBJ2-1; D ambiguous. Germline assignment: CDR1 SQVTM and CDR2 ANQGSEA. This CDR3 is 11 amino acids long. The CDR3 DNA is TGCAGCGTCATCAGCTACAAAGAGCAGTTCTTC. This sequence encodes CSVISYKEQFF.

As regards this clonotype: A much larger clone lies a single base off, so this may be a read error. The chain links TRBV20-1 to TRBJ1-2; D is undetermined. Germline V CDR1 and CDR2: DFQATT, SNEGSKA (reference sequence). The CDR3 is 14 amino acids. Trimming stripped 3 bases from V and 4 bases from J, with 15 bases between. CDR3 DNA: TGCAGTGCTAGTGGGCAGGTCGAGAGCTATGGCTACACCTTC. It is translated as CSASGQVESYGYTF.

This clonotype was observed once. This chain connects TRBV30 to TRBJ1-1; TRBD1 matches 8 bases. V shed 0 bases and J 8 bases; nucleotides not matched to a gene: 2. The CDR3 is 12 residues long. Looked up from germline, CDR1 is GTSNPN and CDR2 is SVGIG (reference sequence). DNA for the CDR3: TGTGCCTGGAGTGTAAGGGACAGGGAAGCTTTCTTT. Translated: CAWSVRDREAFF.

On this clonotype: Sequence at one end of the junction differs from germline and may be a read error. The J gene is TRBJ2-3, the V gene TRBV6-2 or TRBV6-3, with D perhaps matching TRBD2 (5 bases). Germline lookup yields CDR1 MNHEY and CDR2 SVGEGT. The length of the CDR3 is 16 residues. CDR3 protein: CASSYPAGKGIDMQYF. The CDR3 DNA reads TGTGCCAGCAGTTACCCGGCCGGGAAAGGCATAGATATGCAGTATTTT.

On this clonotype itself: A much bigger clone sits one base away, suggesting this may be a read error. This rearrangement joins TRBV20-1 to TRBJ2-3; no firm D call. V was trimmed by 8 bases and J by 6 bases, leaving 9 bases between them. CDR3 length: 10 amino acids. CDR1 is DFQATT and CDR2 is SNEGSKA in the germline V gene (reference sequence). The chain's CDR3 is CSPHGDTQYF. CDR3 DNA sequence: TGCAGTCCCCATGGGGATACGCAGTATTTT.

This chain connects TRBV11-3 to TRBJ2-1, with TRBD2 matching 7 bases. V shed 6 bases, J shed 10 bases, and the junction held 15 bases outside the gene matches. Per germline, CDR1 SGHNT and CDR2 YENEEA. The CDR3 is made up of 15 amino acids. As DNA, the CDR3 is TGTGCCAGCAGTCTAGATGGACTAGTGGGCAAAGAGCAGTTCTTC. This sequence encodes CASSLDGLVGKEQFF.

Regarding this clonotype: A much larger clone is a single base away; this may be a read error. V usage is TRBV11-2 and J usage is TRBJ2-3; 7 bases align to TRBD2. The CDR3 covers 17 residues. The germline CDR1 and CDR2 sequences are SGHAT and FQNNGV. V shed 4 bases, J shed 0 bases, and the junction held 10 bases outside the gene matches. The CDR3 loop is CASSSGYRGVSTDTQYF. The DNA for the CDR3 is TGTGCCAGCAGCTCAGGGTACCGGGGGGTTAGCACAGATACGCAGTATTTT.

Notes on this clonotype: A junction end diverges from the germline sequence, so it may reflect a read error. This sequence joins TRBV6-2 or TRBV6-3 and TRBJ1-1; unclear D gene. This CDR3 has 14 amino acids. Germline assignment: CDR1 MNHEY and CDR2 SVGEGT. Here the CDR3 reads CTSSYLGSSTEAFF. In nucleotides, the CDR3 is TGTACCAGCAGTTATTTGGGGAGTAGCACTGAAGCTTTCTTT.

Points on this clonotype: One end of the junction fails to match germline, which may point to a read error. V and J are TRBV6-1 and TRBJ2-7, with D possibly being TRBD2 (6 bases). From germline, CDR1 is MNHNS and CDR2 SASEGT. The length of the CDR3 is 17 residues. In nucleotides, the CDR3 is TGTCCCAGCAGTCAACCAAGGGCCCGACTAGGTGCCTACGAGCAGTACTTC. Its protein is CPSSQPRARLGAYEQYF.

The table lists this clonotype with many counts. The chain uses TRBV6-1 and TRBJ2-5; 7 nucleotides match TRBD2. Germline V lookup: CDR1 MNHNS, CDR2 SASEGT. Trimming removed 1 base from V and 2 bases from J; junction bases left unmatched: 1. The CDR3 consists of 14 residues. The CDR3 reads CASSEGAGQETQYF. CDR3 DNA: TGTGCCAGCAGTGAAGGAGCGGGGCAAGAGACCCAGTACTTC.

The rearrangement joins TRBV7-9 to TRBJ2-7; D may correspond to TRBD1 or TRBD2 (5 bases each). CDR3 length: 13 amino acids. V shed 5 bases and J shed 5 bases, with 13 bases lying between them. CDR1 and CDR2 from the germline V gene are SEHNR and FQNEAQ (reference sequence). CDR3 DNA sequence: TGTGCCAGCAGCCCCTCAGGGACGGACGAGCAGTACTTC. Translation gives CASSPSGTDEQYF.

This clonotype has a count of ten or more. V usage is TRBV11-2 and J usage is TRBJ1-2, with no clear D. Germline CDR1 and CDR2: SGHAT and FQNNGV. CDR3 length: 13 residues. V lost 0 bases, J lost 6 bases, and 8 bases lay in between. Written as DNA, the CDR3 is TGTGCCAGCAGCTTAGATCTCGGCCATGGCTACACCTTC. It translates to CASSLDLGHGYTF.

On this clonotype itself: One end of the junction fails to match germline, which may point to a read error. Here the CDR3 DNA reads TGTGCCAGCACCTTAGAGGGTGGTAGTAATTCACCCATCCACTTT. As protein: CASTLEGGSNSPIHF. This rearrangement joins TRBV11-2 to TRBJ1-6; D is unresolved. The CDR3 covers 15 residues. Germline V gene data show CDR1 as SGHAT and CDR2 as FQNNGV.

The chain couples TRBV7-9 to TRBJ2-7; D may correspond to TRBD1 or TRBD2 (5 bases each). CDR1 and CDR2 from the germline V gene are SEHNR and FQNEAQ (reference sequence). The CDR3 is 12 residues long. V was shortened by 1 base and J by 13 bases, with 14 bases between the two germline ends. This CDR3 is CASSLDGTVSYF. DNA of the CDR3: TGTGCCAGCAGCTTAGACGGGACGGTGTCCTACTTC.

As for this clonotype: This may be a read error, as it is one base from a much larger clone. The J gene is TRBJ2-7, the V gene TRBV11-1, with 7 positions matching TRBD1. Germline trimming cut 4 bases from V and 6 bases from J; bases unmatched to any gene: 9. CDR1 SGHAT and CDR2 FQDESV come from the germline V gene (reference sequence). This CDR3 has 14 residues. CDR3 sequence (DNA): TGTGCCAGCAGCTACCGGGACAGTAGTTTCGAGCAGTACTTC. This sequence encodes CASSYRDSSFEQYF.

This chain links TRBV20-1 with TRBJ2-1, with D possibly TRBD2 on 6 matching bases. The germline CDR1 and CDR2 sequences are DFQATT and SNEGSKA (reference sequence). Trimming pared 5 bases from V and 7 bases from J, leaving 15 bases between. The CDR3 length is 13 residues. CDR3 loop: CSAGGGEWNEQFF. In DNA, the CDR3 is TGCAGTGCTGGCGGAGGGGAGTGGAATGAGCAGTTCTTC.

This clonotype showed up many times. This rearrangement joins TRBV12-3 or TRBV12-4 to TRBJ1-6; weak D call: TRBD1 (5 bases). The CDR3 consists of 17 residues. V was pared by 4 bases and J by 4 bases, with 17 bases between. The CDR3 DNA reads as TGTGCCAGCAGTTCCTCAGGGCTCGACAGTTATAATTCACCCCTCCACTTT. Translating it yields CASSSSGLDSYNSPLHF.

The genes are TRBV4-3 and TRBJ1-6; no definite D call. The CDR3 has 13 amino acids. Germline assignment: CDR1 LGHNA and CDR2 YSLEER. V was cut by 5 bases and J by 13 bases, with 15 bases left in between. CDR3 in amino acids: CASSKVQEAPLHF. In nucleotides, the CDR3 is TGCGCCAGCAGCAAGGTTCAGGAAGCGCCCCTCCACTTT.

Comment on this clonotype: A read error may account for a junction end that differs from germline. The genes are TRBV4-3 and TRBJ2-2; 9 nucleotides align to TRBD1. This CDR3 is 15 amino acids long. The germline gives CDR1 LGHNA, CDR2 YSLEER. Here the CDR3 DNA reads TGCGTCAGCAGTCCGACAGGGGGGAACACCGGGGAGATGTTTTTT. Residues: CVSSPTGGNTGEMFF.

The J gene is TRBJ2-1, the V gene TRBV6-6, with D perhaps matching TRBD2 (6 bases). This CDR3 contains 15 residues. Germline V gives CDR1 MNHNY, CDR2 SVGAGI (reference sequence). CDR3 DNA: TGTAACAGCAGTTCGGACTATCGCTCCTACAATGAGCAGTTCTTC. Its protein is CNSSSDYRSYNEQFF.

This clonotype has at least ten counts. The V gene is TRBV6-5, the J gene TRBJ1-6, with no clear D. Germline V gene lookup returns CDR1 MNHEY and CDR2 SVGAGI. The CDR3 has 14 amino acids. Deletions cut 10 bases from V and 11 bases from J, with 21 bases between. The CDR3 here is CATRLRTERTPLHF. Here the CDR3 DNA reads TGTGCCACCCGATTGAGAACCGAAAGGACACCCCTCCACTTT.